This record concerns one T cell receptor beta chain sequence. This sample is drawn from a study of blood T cell repertoires in COVID-19. Turning to the study itself: Researchers got acute and convalescent COVID-19 samples from the United States, Italy and Spain. The cDNA or gDNA used as material had been derived from T cells, B-cell-depleted T cells, or PBMCs.

While infection was still active, Seattle patients were enrolled and then followed longitudinally. In the source study's methods: The assay estimated nucleated cells by amplifying reference gene primers. Libraries were prepared by immunoSEQ multiplex PCR; TCRdb keeps only in-frame clonotypes and omits some of them. The DNA gave D and trimming, while V, J and clone size come from that table. The sample yields fewer than 350,000 clones, about 90% seen once. This clonotype was obtained from a woman under 40 with COVID-19, enrolled during active disease. The sample consisted of peripheral blood.

Here the CDR3 DNA reads TGCAGCGTCGCGGGGGGGGTAGAAAACATTCAGTACTTC. Its protein product is CSVAGGVENIQYF. The gene calls are TRBV29-1 and TRBJ2-4; 9 bases map to TRBD2. The CDR3 is 13 amino acids. V dropped 6 bases and J dropped 5; count of bases not matched to a gene: 5. CDR1 is SQVTM, CDR2 ANQGSEA, per germline.